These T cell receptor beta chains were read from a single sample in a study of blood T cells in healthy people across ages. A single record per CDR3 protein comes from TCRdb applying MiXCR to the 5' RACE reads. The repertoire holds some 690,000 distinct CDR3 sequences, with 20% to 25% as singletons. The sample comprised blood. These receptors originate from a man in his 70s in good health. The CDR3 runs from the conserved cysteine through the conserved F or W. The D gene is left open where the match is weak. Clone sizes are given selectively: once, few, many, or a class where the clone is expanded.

CDR3: CSELSSYNEQFF
DNA: TGCAGCGAGCTGTCGTCCTACAATGAGCAGTTCTTC
size: NA
V: TRBV29-1
J: TRBJ2-1
D: NA

CDR3: CASSYSRQASQPQHF
DNA: TGTGCCAGCAGTTATTCCCGACAGGCTAGTCAGCCCCAGCATTTT
size: few
V: TRBV6-5
J: TRBJ1-5
D: NA

CDR3: CASSPRHTKNIQYF
DNA: TGTGCCAGCAGTCCCCGACATACCAAAAACATTCAGTACTTC
size: NA
V: TRBV12-3/TRBV12-4
J: TRBJ2-4
D: NA

CDR3: CASSSYSSVSYNEQFF
DNA: TGTGCCAGCAGCTCTTACTCTAGCGTTTCCTACAATGAGCAGTTCTTC
size: NA
V: TRBV7-2
J: TRBJ2-1
D: NA

CDR3: CASSPVLAGELFF
DNA: TGTGCCAGCAGCCCAGTTCTCGCCGGGGAGCTGTTTTTT
size: NA
V: TRBV3-1
J: TRBJ2-2
D: NA

CDR3: CASRTTGPETQYF
DNA: TGTGCCAGCAGAACAACAGGTCCGGAGACCCAGTACTTC
size: NA
V: TRBV7-9
J: TRBJ2-5
D: NA

CDR3: CASSPISGRVNTEAFF
DNA: TGTGCCAGCAGCCCTATCTCGGGGAGGGTGAACACTGAAGCTTTCTTT
size: few
V: TRBV7-9
J: TRBJ1-1
D: NA

CDR3: CASSYSLRDQRGAYEQYF
DNA: TGTGCCAGCAGTTACTCATTGCGGGACCAACGGGGGGCCTACGAGCAGTACTTC
size: NA
V: TRBV6-5
J: TRBJ2-7
D: TRBD2

CDR3: CASSPLERNVYNEQFF
DNA: TGTGCCAGCTCACCACTTGAACGGAACGTCTACAATGAGCAGTTCTTC
size: NA
V: TRBV18
J: TRBJ2-1
D: NA

CDR3: CASRRRGDQETQYF
DNA: TGTGCCAGCAGGAGGAGGGGGGACCAAGAGACCCAGTACTTC
size: NA
V: TRBV27
J: TRBJ2-5
D: NA

CDR3: CASSLGQGQKLFF
DNA: TGTGCCAGCAGCCTTGGACAGGGACAAAAACTGTTTTTT
size: NA
V: TRBV12-3/TRBV12-4
J: TRBJ1-4
D: TRBD1

CDR3: CSASGVSGSEETQYF
DNA: TGCAGTGCTAGCGGCGTCAGCGGGAGTGAGGAGACCCAGTACTTC
size: NA
V: TRBV20-1
J: TRBJ2-5
D: TRBD2

CDR3: CASSLAHGSYNEQFF
DNA: TGTGCCAGCAGCTTAGCGCACGGATCTTACAATGAGCAGTTCTTC
size: NA
V: TRBV7-2
J: TRBJ2-1
D: NA

CDR3: CASSKRWGAGYGNQPQHF
DNA: TGTGCCAGCAGCAAACGATGGGGGGCAGGGTACGGGAATCAGCCCCAGCATTTT
size: NA
V: TRBV7-2
J: TRBJ1-5
D: NA

CDR3: CASSYIGLTSGKRTQYF
DNA: TGTGCCAGCAGTTACATTGGTTTAACTAGCGGGAAGAGAACCCAGTACTTC
size: NA
V: TRBV6-5
J: TRBJ2-5
D: TRBD2

CDR3: CASSTPTGTGSEQYF
DNA: TGTGCCAGCAGTACCCCGACAGGGACTGGTAGCGAGCAGTACTTC
size: NA
V: TRBV28
J: TRBJ2-7
D: NA

CDR3: CASSQGLGTGDSYTF
DNA: TGTGCCAGCAGCCAGGGGTTGGGGACAGGGGATAGCTACACCTTC
size: NA
V: TRBV7-2
J: TRBJ1-2
D: TRBD1

CDR3: CASSADRAVETQYF
DNA: TGTGCCAGCAGCGCAGACAGGGCAGTTGAGACCCAGTACTTC
size: few
V: TRBV6-1
J: TRBJ2-5
D: TRBD1

CDR3: CASSDFVGGTSYYNEQFF
DNA: TGTGCCAGCTCCGATTTCGTAGGCGGGACTAGTTACTACAATGAGCAGTTCTTC
size: NA
V: TRBV5-6
J: TRBJ2-1
D: TRBD2

CDR3: CASSWMTGRVDYGYTF
DNA: TGCGCCAGCAGCTGGATGACAGGGAGGGTAGACTATGGCTACACCTTC
size: few
V: TRBV5-1
J: TRBJ1-2
D: TRBD1

CDR3: CASSKQLAGNTIYF
DNA: TGTGCCAGCAGTAAACAGCTGGCTGGAAACACCATATATTTT
size: few
V: TRBV7-9
J: TRBJ1-3
D: NA

CDR3: CSVEEGAGQPQHF
DNA: TGCAGCGTTGAAGAAGGGGCGGGGCAGCCCCAGCATTTT
size: NA
V: TRBV29-1
J: TRBJ1-5
D: NA

CDR3: CASSKRTGFCGCTEAFF
DNA: TGTGCCAGCAGCAAAAGGACAGGGTTTTGTGGTTGTACTGAAGCTTTCTTT
size: NA
V: TRBV21-1
J: TRBJ1-1
D: NA

CDR3: CSARPGTKGLETQYF
DNA: TGCAGTGCTAGGCCCGGGACAAAGGGATTGGAGACCCAGTACTTC
size: NA
V: TRBV20-1
J: TRBJ2-5
D: NA

CDR3: CASSSAFVGNYGYTF
DNA: TGTGCCAGCAGCTCCGCGTTTGTCGGAAACTATGGCTACACCTTC
size: few
V: TRBV7-2
J: TRBJ1-2
D: NA

CDR3: CSVMSGAGAGELFF
DNA: TGCAGCGTGATGAGCGGGGCGGGGGCCGGGGAGCTGTTTTTT
size: NA
V: TRBV29-1
J: TRBJ2-2
D: TRBD2

CDR3: CSASTSSGTDTQYF
DNA: TGCAGTGCTAGCACATCTAGCGGCACAGATACGCAGTATTTT
size: NA
V: TRBV20-1
J: TRBJ2-3
D: NA

CDR3: CSARAPGLAGTDTQYF
DNA: TGCAGTGCTAGAGCACCGGGACTAGCCGGCACAGATACGCAGTATTTT
size: few
V: TRBV20-1
J: TRBJ2-3
D: TRBD2

CDR3: CSAQLAGAYNEQFF
DNA: TGCAGTGCCCAACTAGCGGGGGCCTACAATGAGCAGTTCTTC
size: few
V: TRBV20-1
J: TRBJ2-1
D: TRBD2

CDR3: CATKGGPVTGELFF
DNA: TGTGCCACCAAGGGGGGACCGGTTACCGGGGAGCTGTTTTTT
size: NA
V: TRBV24-1
J: TRBJ2-2
D: NA

CDR3: CASSLGQGNFGYTF
DNA: TGCGCCAGCAGCTTGGGACAGGGGAATTTTGGCTACACCTTC
size: many
V: TRBV5-1
J: TRBJ1-2
D: TRBD1

CDR3: CASSEANGYGYTF
DNA: TGTGCCAGCAGTGAAGCTAATGGCTATGGCTACACCTTC
size: few
V: TRBV6-1
J: TRBJ1-2
D: NA